This T cell receptor beta chain derives from a study of cytomegalovirus exposure and HLA in healthy donors. The CDR3 spans 15 residues. With 4 bases removed from V and 6 bases from J, the gap between germline ends came to 16 bases. CDR1 SGHNT and CDR2 YYREEE come from the germline V gene (reference sequence). The PCR made use of 60 Vbeta and 13 Jbeta primers. Only in-frame clones appear in the TCRdb table, and some are missing; sequencing was by immunoSEQ multiplex PCR. The sample carries approximately 190,000 clones, around 84% recorded once. This sequence originates from a woman aged 50 to 60 in good health and CMV-seropositive. Sequencing was carried out using PBMCs. The genes are TRBV5-4 and TRBJ2-2; D is uncertain. This CDR3 reads CASSRDLMTAGELFF. The CDR3 DNA sequence: TGTGCCAGCAGCCGAGACTTGATGACTGCCGGGGAGCTGTTTTTT.